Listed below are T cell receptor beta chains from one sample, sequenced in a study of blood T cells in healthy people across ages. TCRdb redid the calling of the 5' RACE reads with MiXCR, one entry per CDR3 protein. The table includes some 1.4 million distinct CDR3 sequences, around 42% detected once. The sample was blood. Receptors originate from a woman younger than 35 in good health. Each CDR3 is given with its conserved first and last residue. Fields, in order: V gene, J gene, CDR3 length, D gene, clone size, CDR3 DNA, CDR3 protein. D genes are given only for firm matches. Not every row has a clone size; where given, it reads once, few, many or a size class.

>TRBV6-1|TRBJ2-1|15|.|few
TGTGCCAGCAGGACAGACGCCGCCGTAGGGAATGAGCAGTTCTTC
CASRTDAAVGNEQFF
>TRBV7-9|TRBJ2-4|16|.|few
TGTGCCAGCAGCTCCCAGGGTGGAGGAGCCAAAAACATTCAGTACTTC
CASSSQGGGAKNIQYF
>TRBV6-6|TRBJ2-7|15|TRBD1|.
TGTGCCAGCAGTGACGGACAGGGAATCACCTACGAGCAGTACTTC
CASSDGQGITYEQYF
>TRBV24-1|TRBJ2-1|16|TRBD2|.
TGTGCCACCAGTGACGTTCGGGGGGGGTTCTACAATGAGCAGTTCTTC
CATSDVRGGFYNEQFF
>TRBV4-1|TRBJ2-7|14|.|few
TGCGCCAGCAGACAGAACAGGATTACCTACGAGCAGTACTTC
CASRQNRITYEQYF
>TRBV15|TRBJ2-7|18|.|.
TGTGCCACCAGCAGAGATTGGGTTCCGGGAGTTTTCTCCTACGAGCAGTACTTC
CATSRDWVPGVFSYEQYF
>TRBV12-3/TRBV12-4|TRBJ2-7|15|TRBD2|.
TGTGCCAGCAGTTTGGCGGGGGGCATCTCCTACGAGCAGTACTTC
CASSLAGGISYEQYF
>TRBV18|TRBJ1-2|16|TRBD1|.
TGTGCCAGCTCACCCGACAGGGGGCTTGGTAACTATGGCTACACCTTC
CASSPDRGLGNYGYTF
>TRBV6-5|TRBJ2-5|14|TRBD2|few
TGTGCCAGCTCTAACGACTTAGCGGGGGAGACCCAGTACTTC
CASSNDLAGETQYF
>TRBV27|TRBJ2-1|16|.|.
TGTGCCAGCAGTTTAGTGCGGACAAGGAGGGGAAATGAGCAGTTCTTC
CASSLVRTRRGNEQFF
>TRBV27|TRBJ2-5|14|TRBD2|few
TGTGCCAGCAGTTTGGGGAGGGCTTGGGAGACCCAGTACTTC
CASSLGRAWETQYF
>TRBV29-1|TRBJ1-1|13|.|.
TGCAGCGTCGGAAACAGGGATAGCACTGAAGCTTTCTTT
CSVGNRDSTEAFF
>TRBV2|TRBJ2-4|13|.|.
TGTGCCAGCAGGAGCGAACTACCAAACATTCAGTACTTC
CASRSELPNIQYF
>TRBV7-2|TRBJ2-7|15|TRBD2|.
TGTGCCAGCAGCGAGACACTAGCGGGAGTCTACGAGCAGTACTTC
CASSETLAGVYEQYF
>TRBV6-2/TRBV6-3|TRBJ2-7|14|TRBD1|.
TGTGCCAGCAGAAGGGGGCAGGGGGACTACGAGCAGTACTTC
CASRRGQGDYEQYF
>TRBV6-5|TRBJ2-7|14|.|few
TGTGCCACCCGGGACGCCGCTGGATCCTACGAGCAGTACTTC
CATRDAAGSYEQYF
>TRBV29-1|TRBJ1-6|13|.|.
TGCAGCGTTTCAAACGGGGACTATTCACCCCTCCACTTT
CSVSNGDYSPLHF
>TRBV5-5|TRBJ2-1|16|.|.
TGTGCCAGCAGCTTGGGGTGGGGGAGTGGCCCTTACGAGCAGTTCTTT
CASSLGWGSGPYEQFF
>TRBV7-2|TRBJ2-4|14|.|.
TGTGCCAGCAGCTTAGAAGGGGACTCCAACAAGCAGTACTTC
CASSLEGDSNKQYF
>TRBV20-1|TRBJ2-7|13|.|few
TGCAGTGCAAACAAGCGGGCAGCCTACGAGCAGTACTTC
CSANKRAAYEQYF
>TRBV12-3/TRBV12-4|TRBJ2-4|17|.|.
TGTGCCAGCAGCCGCCGGGGAGGGGGAGTCGGCAAAAACATTCAGTACTTC
CASSRRGGGVGKNIQYF
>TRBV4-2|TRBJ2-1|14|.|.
TGTGCCAGCAGCCAAGCTAGGACATACAATGAGCAGTTCTTC
CASSQARTYNEQFF
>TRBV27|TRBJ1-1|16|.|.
TGTGCCAGCAGTTTAAACGCGGGAACGGGGAACACTGAAGCTTTCTTT
CASSLNAGTGNTEAFF
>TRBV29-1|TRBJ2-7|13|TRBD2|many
TGCAGCGTCCGACTAGCGGAGTCCTACGAGCAGTACTTC
CSVRLAESYEQYF
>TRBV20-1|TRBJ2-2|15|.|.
TGCAGTGCTAGAGATGGAGGGCGGGGCACCGGGGAGCTGTTTTTT
CSARDGGRGTGELFF
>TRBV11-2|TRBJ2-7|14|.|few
TGTGCCAGCAGCCGTTTGACAGTCTCCTACGAGCAGTACTTC
CASSRLTVSYEQYF
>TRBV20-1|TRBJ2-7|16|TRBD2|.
TGCAGTGCTAGAGGACTAGCGGGGGTTCTCCTCTACGAGCAGTACTTC
CSARGLAGVLLYEQYF
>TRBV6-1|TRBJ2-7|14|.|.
TGTGCCAGCAGTATCAGGGAAAGCTCCTACGAGCAGTACTTC
CASSIRESSYEQYF
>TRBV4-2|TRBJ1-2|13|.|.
TGTGCCAGCAGCCAGGCAGCCTATAATGGCTACACCTTC
CASSQAAYNGYTF
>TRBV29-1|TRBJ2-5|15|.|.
TGCAGCGTTGGGGGAGGGCAGGGGCCTTGGGAGACCCAGTACTTC
CSVGGGQGPWETQYF
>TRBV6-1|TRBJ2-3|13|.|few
TGTGCCAGCAGTGTGCAGTACACAGATACGCAGTATTTT
CASSVQYTDTQYF
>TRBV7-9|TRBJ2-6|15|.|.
TGTGCCAGCAGTATTTCGACAGGCGGGACCAACGTCCTGACTTTC
CASSISTGGTNVLTF
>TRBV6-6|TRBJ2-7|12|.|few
TGTGCCAGCAGTTACGGTCTAGACGAGCAGTACTTC
CASSYGLDEQYF
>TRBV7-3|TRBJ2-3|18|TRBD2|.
TGTGCCAGCAGCTTAGTGCCCGGGACTAGCGGGAACACAGATACGCAGTATTTT
CASSLVPGTSGNTDTQYF
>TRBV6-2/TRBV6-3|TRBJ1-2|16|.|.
TGTGCCAGCAGTTACCCCCCACACGGCGGAGACTATGGCTACACCTTC
CASSYPPHGGDYGYTF
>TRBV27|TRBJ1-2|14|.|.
TGTGCCAGCAGTTTTCAGGGGATCGACTATGGCTACACCTTC
CASSFQGIDYGYTF
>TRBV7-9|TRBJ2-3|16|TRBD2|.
TGTGCCAGCAGCTTAATGGCTAGCGGGGCCCCAGATACGCAGTATTTT
CASSLMASGAPDTQYF
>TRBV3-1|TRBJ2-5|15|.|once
TGTGCCAGCAGCCAACAACATGGCGGCCAAGAGACCCAGTACTTC
CASSQQHGGQETQYF
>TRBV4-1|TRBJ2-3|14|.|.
TGCGCCAGCAGTTGGGGGGAAGGCACAGGTACGCAGTATTTT
CASSWGEGTGTQYF
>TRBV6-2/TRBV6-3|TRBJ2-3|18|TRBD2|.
TGTGCCAGCGGTTACGGCACTAGCGGGGGGTATAACACAGATACGCAGTATTTT
CASGYGTSGGYNTDTQYF